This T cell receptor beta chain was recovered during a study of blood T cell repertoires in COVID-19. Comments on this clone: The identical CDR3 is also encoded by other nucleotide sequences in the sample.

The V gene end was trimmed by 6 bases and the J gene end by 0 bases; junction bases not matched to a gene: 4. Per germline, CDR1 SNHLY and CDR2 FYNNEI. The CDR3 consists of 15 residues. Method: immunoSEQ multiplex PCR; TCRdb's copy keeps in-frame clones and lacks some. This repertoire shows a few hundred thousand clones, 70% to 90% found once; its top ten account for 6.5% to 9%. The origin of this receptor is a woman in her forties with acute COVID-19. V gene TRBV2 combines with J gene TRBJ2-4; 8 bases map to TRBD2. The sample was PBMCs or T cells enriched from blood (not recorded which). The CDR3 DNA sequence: TGTGCCAGCAGCGAGCGGGAGCTAGCCAAAAACATTCAGTACTTC. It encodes CASSERELAKNIQYF. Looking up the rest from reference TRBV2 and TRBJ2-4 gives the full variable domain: EPEVTQTPSHQVTQMGQEVILRCVPISNHLYFYWYRQILGQKVEFLVSFYNNEISEKSEIFDDQFSVERPDGSNFTLKIRSTKLEDSAMYFCASSERELAKNIQYFGAGTRLSVL.